Below are 15 T cell receptor beta chains sequenced from a single sample in a study of OX40 agonist ivuxolimab in advanced cancers. The assay was immunoSEQ multiplex PCR, and TCRdb's table has in-frame clones only and misses some. Of around 37,000 clones in the sample, roughly 91% were seen once. This specimen was CD4+ or CD8+ T cells sorted from blood, taken in a trial of the OX40 agonist ivuxolimab. These receptors originate from an adult with an advanced solid tumor such as melanoma, head and neck, liver or kidney cancer.

The genes are TRBV28 and TRBJ1-3; D is ambiguous. The CDR3 extends over 14 amino acids. Per germline, CDR1 MDHEN and CDR2 SYDVKM. The V end was cut by 5 bases, the J end by 4 bases, with 12 bases between. Here the CDR3 DNA reads TGTGCCAGCAGTCTTAGACCAGTCGGAAACACCATATATTTT. Amino acids: CASSLRPVGNTIYF.

The gene calls are TRBV28 and TRBJ2-1, with 13 bases lining up with TRBD2. CDR1 and CDR2 (germline): MDHEN, SYDVKM. The V segment lost 6 bases and the J segment 4 bases; nucleotides outside the gene matches: 3. The CDR3 has 15 amino acids. This CDR3 is CASRGGLAGYNEQFF. The CDR3 DNA follows: TGTGCCAGCAGGGGGGGACTAGCGGGGTACAATGAGCAGTTCTTC.

This clone came up once. The gene calls are TRBV9 and TRBJ2-5, with 8 bases matching TRBD2. Trimming at V came to 1 base and at J to 5 bases, leaving 13 bases not matched to a gene. Germline V gives CDR1 SGDLS, CDR2 YYNGEE. The CDR3 runs 17 residues. This CDR3 reads CASSVSTSAGGGETQYF. For the CDR3, the DNA is TGTGCCAGCAGCGTATCGACTAGCGCCGGTGGGGGGGAGACCCAGTACTTC.

This sequence joins TRBV7-3 and TRBJ2-3; D is possibly TRBD1 (5 bases). The CDR3 sequence is 14 residues long. Germline V gives CDR1 SGHTA, CDR2 FQGTGA. V lost 5 bases and J lost 0, with 9 bases in between. The CDR3 nucleotides are TGTGCCAGCAGCCCGGACACCAGCACAGATACGCAGTATTTT. Residues: CASSPDTSTDTQYF.

The chain carries TRBV27 and TRBJ2-7; TRBD2 agrees at 8 bases. Germline V gene lookup returns CDR1 MNHEY and CDR2 SMNVEV (reference sequence). The V gene end was trimmed by 7 bases and the J gene end by 3 bases; junction bases not matched to a gene: 8. The length of the CDR3 is 14 residues. The CDR3 DNA sequence: TGTGCCAGCATTACGGGACTAGTACGCTACGAGCAGTACTTC. Its translation is CASITGLVRYEQYF.

V is TRBV19 and J is TRBJ2-2; TRBD1 or TRBD2 may be the D gene (5 bases each). This CDR3 spans 17 amino acids. Germline values: CDR1 LNHDA, CDR2 SQIVND (reference sequence). V was trimmed by 3 bases and J by 1 base, leaving 15 bases between them. The CDR3 DNA reads TGTGCCAGTAGTATGTTAGTCGGGACGGAGAACACCGGGGAGCTGTTTTTT. This sequence encodes CASSMLVGTENTGELFF.

The gene calls are TRBV9 and TRBJ1-3, with 7 bases aligning to TRBD1. CDR1 and CDR2 (germline): SGDLS, YYNGEE. J was trimmed by 4 bases and V by 2 bases; bases with no gene match: 3. CDR3 length equals 14 residues. This chain's CDR3 is CASSVDREGNTIYF. In DNA, the CDR3 is TGTGCCAGCAGCGTCGACAGGGAGGGAAACACCATATATTTT. The full variable domain, its missing parts supplied by reference TRBV9 and TRBJ1-3, is DSGVTQTPKHLITATGQRVTLRCSPRSGDLSVYWYQQSLDQGLQFLIQYYNGEERAKGNILERFSAQQFPDLHSELNLSSLELGDSALYFCASSVDREGNTIYFGEGSWLTVV.

This clone was picked up one time. This chain joins TRBV27 and TRBJ2-7; D is perhaps TRBD1 or TRBD2 (5 bases each). V was cut by 1 base and J by 5 bases, with 15 bases left in between. Germline CDR1 MNHEY, CDR2 SMNVEV (reference sequence). CDR3 length equals 15 residues. CDR3 residues: CASSLLGRMGDEQYF. In nucleotides, the CDR3 is TGTGCCAGCAGTTTATTGGGCAGAATGGGGGACGAGCAGTACTTC.

V is TRBV7-3 and J is TRBJ2-5; 8 bases map to TRBD1. This CDR3 spans 17 amino acids. V lost 2 bases and J lost 4; bases outside the gene matches: 12. CDR1 and CDR2 from the germline V gene are SGHTA and FQGTGA. This chain's CDR3 is CASSLYGTGSVAETQYF. For the CDR3, the DNA is TGTGCCAGCAGCTTATACGGGACAGGTTCGGTGGCAGAGACCCAGTACTTC.

V is TRBV13 and J is TRBJ2-2; D is possibly TRBD1 (5 bases). Trimming removed 5 bases at V and 4 bases at J, with 14 bases between. Germline V gene lookup returns CDR1 PRHDT and CDR2 FYEKMQ (reference sequence). This CDR3 is 15 amino acids long. CDR3 amino acids: CASSPFRGFTGELFF. In nucleotides, the CDR3 is TGTGCCAGCAGCCCTTTTAGGGGATTCACCGGGGAGCTGTTTTTT.

The chain uses TRBV4-1 and TRBJ2-3, with a tentative D call TRBD2 (5 bases). CDR1 is MGHRA and CDR2 is YSYEKL in the germline V gene. The V end was cut by 4 bases, the J end by 4 bases, with 12 bases between. CDR3 length equals 14 residues. CDR3 loop: CASSPLGVPDTQYF. The DNA of the CDR3 is TGCGCCAGCAGCCCCCTCGGGGTCCCAGATACGCAGTATTTT.

The chain has TRBV27 and TRBJ2-7, with 10 bases aligning to TRBD1. The CDR3 is 14 amino acids. Germline CDR1 is MNHEY and CDR2 is SMNVEV (reference sequence). With 7 bases clipped from V and 4 bases from J, the junction kept 7 bases outside the gene matches. CDR3 DNA sequence: TGTGCCAGCAAACCGGGGGGACAGGGGTACGAGCAGTACTTC. Encoded protein: CASKPGGQGYEQYF.

As DNA, the CDR3 is TGTGCCAGCACTCCTAGCGGTAGCTCTGGGGCCAACGTCCTGACTTTC. It yields the protein CASTPSGSSGANVLTF. This sequence joins TRBV27 and TRBJ2-6; TRBD2 aligns across 7 bases. The CDR3 is made up of 16 amino acids. In germline, CDR1 is MNHEY, CDR2 SMNVEV (reference sequence). With V trimmed by 7 bases and J by 0 bases, 6 bases remained unmatched.

This chain connects TRBV4-3 to TRBJ2-7; 8 nucleotides align to TRBD1. After removal of 4 bases from V and 0 bases from J, the junction contained 5 bases not matched to a gene. The CDR3 sequence is 15 residues long. The germline V gene has CDR1 LGHNA and CDR2 YSLEER. CDR3 in DNA: TGCGCCAGCAGCCTCGGGACAGGTGACTCCTACGAGCAGTACTTC. It codes for CASSLGTGDSYEQYF.

This clone was seen once. The chain carries TRBV28 and TRBJ2-1; maybe TRBD2 (6 bases). V shed 5 bases and J shed 9 bases, with 14 bases lying between them. From germline, CDR1 is MDHEN and CDR2 SYDVKM. This CDR3 contains 13 residues. The CDR3 sequence is CASSPTSSPEQFF. The CDR3, as DNA: TGTGCCAGCAGTCCGACTAGTTCCCCTGAGCAGTTCTTC.